Listed below are T cell receptor beta chains from one sample, sequenced in a study of T cell responses to AZD1222 COVID-19 vaccine. Sequenced by immunoSEQ multiplex PCR; TCRdb stores in-frame clones only, minus some. The table shows approximately 89,000 clones, with 88% occurring only once. The sequences come from peripheral blood, collected on day 0 of AZD1222 vaccination. The receptors were gathered from an adult in good health. Both conserved end residues are part of each CDR3. A D gene is named only where the DNA matches it firmly. Not all rows give a size; the values are once, few, many and, for expanded clones, a class.

j_call v_call d_call clone_size cdr3_nt cdr3_aa
TRBJ1-1 TRBV7-9 . . TGTGCCAGCAGCTCCCGACTCCGGAGGGGGACTGAAGCTTTCTTT CASSSRLRRGTEAFF
TRBJ1-4 TRBV7-9 . . TGTGCCAGCAGCCTACGAGGGGATGAAAAACTGTTTTTT CASSLRGDEKLFF
TRBJ2-1 TRBV12-3/TRBV12-4 . . TGTGCCAGCAGTTTTACGGCATACAATGAGCAGTTCTTC CASSFTAYNEQFF
TRBJ1-1 TRBV15 TRBD1 few TGTGCCACCAGCAGAGGAAGACAGGGGGCGCGGAGGACTGAAGCTTTCTTT CATSRGRQGARRTEAFF
TRBJ1-5 TRBV7-2 . . TGTGCCAGCAGCTTAGATAACAGGCACAATCAGCCCCAGCATTTT CASSLDNRHNQPQHF
TRBJ2-1 TRBV19 . once TGTGCCAGTAGTATAATGGGGGGCCGCTACAATGAGCAGTTCTTC CASSIMGGRYNEQFF
TRBJ1-1 TRBV11-3 TRBD1 once TGTGCCAGCAGCTCTCAGGACAGGGTTACTTTCTTT CASSSQDRVTFF
TRBJ1-5 TRBV7-2 . . TGTGCCAGCAGCTTAGCACAGGGAAGTCAGCCCCAGCATTTT CASSLAQGSQPQHF
TRBJ1-1 TRBV19 TRBD1 . TGTGCCAGTAGTGCAGAATTGGACAGGGGGCGAACTGAAGCTTTCTTT CASSAELDRGRTEAFF
TRBJ1-4 TRBV5-4 . . TGTGCCAGCAGCACCGGGACCGTAAATGAAAAACTGTTTTTT CASSTGTVNEKLFF
TRBJ1-5 TRBV5-5 . . TGTGCCAGCAGCTTGCGCAGGGGAGAACAGCCCCAGCATTTT CASSLRRGEQPQHF
TRBJ1-4 TRBV19 . . TGTGCCAGTATGGATCCCTCCCTTGGTGAAAAACTGTTTTTT CASMDPSLGEKLFF
TRBJ2-1 TRBV7-2 . . TGTGCCAGCAGGTCGGGGGTCTACAATGAGCAGTTCTTC CASRSGVYNEQFF
TRBJ1-5 TRBV12-5 . . TGTGCTAGTGGTTTGGTACCGGGGGAGTACTATAGCAATCAGCCCCAGCATTTT CASGLVPGEYYSNQPQHF
TRBJ1-5 TRBV10-3 TRBD1 . TGTGCCATCAGTGAGCCGAAACAGGGGAATCAGCCCCAGCATTTT CAISEPKQGNQPQHF
TRBJ2-7 TRBV12-5 TRBD1 . TGTGCTAGTGGTTTGGCCAGGGGGACCTACGAGCAGTACTTC CASGLARGTYEQYF
TRBJ2-1 TRBV6-5 TRBD2 . TGTGCCAGCCGAGGGCTAGCGGGGTGGAATGAGCAGTTCTTC CASRGLAGWNEQFF
TRBJ2-5 TRBV3-1/TRBV3-2 . . TGTGCCAGCAGCCCCTGGGGCGCGCAAGAGACCCAGTACTTC CASSPWGAQETQYF
TRBJ1-4 TRBV29-1 . . TGCAGCGTTGTAGCGGGATTAGGGGAAAAACTGTTTTTT CSVVAGLGEKLFF
TRBJ2-7 TRBV19 . . TGTGCCAGTAGTATCGTACCACAGCGCGAGCAGTACTTC CASSIVPQREQYF
TRBJ2-1 TRBV11-3 . . TGTGCCAGCAGTTCTAACTCAATCTACAATGAGCAGTTCTTC CASSSNSIYNEQFF
TRBJ2-7 TRBV6-2/TRBV6-3 . . TGTGCCAGCAGTTACTCGGAGGGAGCCCTTTACGAGCAGTACTTC CASSYSEGALYEQYF
TRBJ2-3 TRBV19 . . TGTGCCAGTAGTATAGCAAGGGGAGGCACAGATACGCAGTATTTT CASSIARGGTDTQYF
TRBJ2-2 TRBV7-3 TRBD1 . TGTGCCAGCAGCAGGGACAGGGGAACCGGGGAGCTGTTTTTT CASSRDRGTGELFF
TRBJ1-6 TRBV7-6 . once TGTGCCAGCAGCTTACGGGGAGAATCACCCCTCCACTTT CASSLRGESPLHF
TRBJ2-2 TRBV9 . . TGTGCCAGCAGCGTAGTGGGCACCGGGGAGCTGTTTTTT CASSVVGTGELFF
TRBJ2-3 TRBV6-5 . . TGTGCCAGCAGTCCAGGGGTTGTAGAGACAGATACGCAGTATTTT CASSPGVVETDTQYF
TRBJ2-7 TRBV18 . once TGTGCCAGCTCAACCTCAGGGATTCAAGAGCAGTACTTC CASSTSGIQEQYF
TRBJ1-6 TRBV3-1/TRBV3-2 . . TGTGCCAGCAGCCAAGAATTGGCCCGGCCTTCACCCCTCCACTTT CASSQELARPSPLHF
TRBJ1-2 TRBV6-2/TRBV6-3 TRBD1 . TGTGCCAGCAGTTACTCGGACAGGTCAAGGGATGGCTACACCTTC CASSYSDRSRDGYTF
TRBJ1-4 TRBV30 TRBD1 . TGTGCCTGGAGTCGGACAGGCCAGGGAGAAAAACTGTTTTTT CAWSRTGQGEKLFF
TRBJ2-5 TRBV6-5 . . TGTGCCAGCAGTTCCCGACAGGACCTTAGGGGGGAGACCCAGTACTTC CASSSRQDLRGETQYF
TRBJ1-2 TRBV12-3/TRBV12-4 . . TGTGCCAGCAGTTTACAGGGGAGTTATGGCTACACCTTC CASSLQGSYGYTF
TRBJ2-2 TRBV2 TRBD2 once TGTGCCAGCAATGGGCGGGGGGAGAACACCGGGGAGCTGTTTTTT CASNGRGENTGELFF
TRBJ1-5 TRBV6-1 . once TGTGCCAGCAGTGAACAGGGGAGTCAGCCCCAGCATTTT CASSEQGSQPQHF
TRBJ1-2 TRBV5-6 . once TGTGCCAGCAGCCCTAGTCTGGGGGGCCGCTTTGGCTATGGCTACACCTTC CASSPSLGGRFGYGYTF
TRBJ2-7 TRBV5-4 TRBD1 . TGTGCCAGCAGAGGGGGCCCAGCAGCGGACGAGCAGTACTTC CASRGGPAADEQYF
TRBJ1-2 TRBV19 . . TGTGCCAGTAGGGCGGACAGAGCAAGAGGAGGCTACACCTTC CASRADRARGGYTF
TRBJ1-1 TRBV5-5 . once TGTGCCAGCAGCCCGAGTCAGTCCAGCGTTGAAGCTTTCTTT CASSPSQSSVEAFF
TRBJ2-1 TRBV3-1/TRBV3-2 . . TGTGCCAGCAGCCCCCAGACCTACAATGAGCAGTTCTTC CASSPQTYNEQFF
TRBJ1-2 TRBV18 . . TGTGCCAGCTCCCCCAGCCGGGGGTTGAATGGCTACACCTTC CASSPSRGLNGYTF
TRBJ2-1 TRBV15 TRBD2 . TGTGCCACCAGCGGACTAGCGGGGGCTGACAATGAGCAGTTCTTC CATSGLAGADNEQFF
TRBJ1-2 TRBV6-5 . . TGTGCCAGCAGTTACTCGGTATCTGACTATGGCTACACCTTC CASSYSVSDYGYTF
TRBJ1-1 TRBV12-3/TRBV12-4 TRBD1 . TGTGCCAGCAGACCCGGACAGGGTACTGAAGCTTTCTTT CASRPGQGTEAFF